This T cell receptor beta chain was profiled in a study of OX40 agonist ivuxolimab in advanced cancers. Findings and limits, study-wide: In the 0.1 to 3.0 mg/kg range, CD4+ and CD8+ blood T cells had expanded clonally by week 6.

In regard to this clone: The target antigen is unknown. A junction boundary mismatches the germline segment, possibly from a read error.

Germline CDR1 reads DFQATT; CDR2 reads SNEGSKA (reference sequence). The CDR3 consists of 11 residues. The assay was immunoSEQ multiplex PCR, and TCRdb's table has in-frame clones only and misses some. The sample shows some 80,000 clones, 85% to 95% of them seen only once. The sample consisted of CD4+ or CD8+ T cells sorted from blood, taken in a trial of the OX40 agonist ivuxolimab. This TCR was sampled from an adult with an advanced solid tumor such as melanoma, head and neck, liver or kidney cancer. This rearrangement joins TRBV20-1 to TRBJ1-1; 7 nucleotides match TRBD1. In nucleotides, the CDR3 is TGCAGTGCGAGAGGACAGGTTCGCGCTTTCTTT. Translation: CSARGQVRAFF.